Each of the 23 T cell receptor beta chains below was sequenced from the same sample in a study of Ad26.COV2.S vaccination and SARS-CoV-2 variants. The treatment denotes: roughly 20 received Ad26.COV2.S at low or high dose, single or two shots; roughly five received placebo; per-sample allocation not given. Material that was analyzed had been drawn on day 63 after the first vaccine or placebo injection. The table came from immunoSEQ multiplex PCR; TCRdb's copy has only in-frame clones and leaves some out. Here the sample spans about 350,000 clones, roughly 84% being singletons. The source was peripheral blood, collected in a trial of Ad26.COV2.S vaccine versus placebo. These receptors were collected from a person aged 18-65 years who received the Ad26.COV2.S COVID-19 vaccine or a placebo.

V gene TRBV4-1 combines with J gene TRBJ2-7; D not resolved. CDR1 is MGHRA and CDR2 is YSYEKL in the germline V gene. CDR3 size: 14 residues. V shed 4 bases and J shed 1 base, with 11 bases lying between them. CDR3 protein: CASSPAEKSYEQYF. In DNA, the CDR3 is TGCGCCAGCAGCCCCGCAGAGAAATCCTACGAGCAGTACTTC.

CDR3 loop: CASSPPGHTGELFF. The CDR3 coding sequence is TGTGCCAGCAGCCCTCCGGGTCACACCGGGGAGCTGTTTTTT. V gene TRBV7-3 combines with J gene TRBJ2-2; D call uncertain. With 5 bases removed from V and 3 bases from J, the gap between germline ends came to 10 bases. This CDR3 has 14 amino acids. The germline V gene has CDR1 SGHTA and CDR2 FQGTGA.

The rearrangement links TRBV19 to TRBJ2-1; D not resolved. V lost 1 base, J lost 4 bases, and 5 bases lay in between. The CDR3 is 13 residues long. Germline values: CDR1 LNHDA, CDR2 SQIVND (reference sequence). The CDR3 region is CASSIGQYNEQFF. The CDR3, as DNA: TGTGCCAGTAGTATAGGGCAGTACAATGAGCAGTTCTTC.

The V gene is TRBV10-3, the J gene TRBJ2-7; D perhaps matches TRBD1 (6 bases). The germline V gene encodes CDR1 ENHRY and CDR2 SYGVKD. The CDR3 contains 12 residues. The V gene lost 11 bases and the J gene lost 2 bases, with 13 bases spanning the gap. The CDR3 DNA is TGTGCCGTCACGGACAGCCCCTACGAGCAGTACTTC. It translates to CAVTDSPYEQYF.

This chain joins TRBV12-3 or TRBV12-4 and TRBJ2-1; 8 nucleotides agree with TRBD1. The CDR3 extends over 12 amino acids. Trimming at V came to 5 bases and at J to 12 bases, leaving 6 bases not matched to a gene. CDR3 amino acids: CASSPDRGRQFF. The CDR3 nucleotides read TGTGCCAGCAGTCCCGACAGGGGAAGGCAGTTCTTC.

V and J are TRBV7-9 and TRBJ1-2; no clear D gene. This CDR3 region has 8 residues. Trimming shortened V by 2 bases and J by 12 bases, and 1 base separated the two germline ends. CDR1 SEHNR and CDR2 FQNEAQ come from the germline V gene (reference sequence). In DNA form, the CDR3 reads TGTGCCAGCAGCTTAAACACCTTC. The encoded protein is CASSLNTF.

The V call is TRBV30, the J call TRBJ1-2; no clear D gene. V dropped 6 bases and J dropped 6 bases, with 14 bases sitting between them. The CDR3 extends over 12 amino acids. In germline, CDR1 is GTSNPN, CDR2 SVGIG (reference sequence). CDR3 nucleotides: TGTGCCTGCTACAGCGCTAGCGATGGCTACACCTTC. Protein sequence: CACYSASDGYTF.

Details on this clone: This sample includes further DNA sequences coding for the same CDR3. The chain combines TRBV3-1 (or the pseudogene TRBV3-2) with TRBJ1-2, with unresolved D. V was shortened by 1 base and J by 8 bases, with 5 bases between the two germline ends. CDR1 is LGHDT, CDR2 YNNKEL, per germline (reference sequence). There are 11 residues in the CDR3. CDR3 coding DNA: TGTGCCAGCAGCCAAGGTTACGGCTACACCTTC. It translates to CASSQGYGYTF.

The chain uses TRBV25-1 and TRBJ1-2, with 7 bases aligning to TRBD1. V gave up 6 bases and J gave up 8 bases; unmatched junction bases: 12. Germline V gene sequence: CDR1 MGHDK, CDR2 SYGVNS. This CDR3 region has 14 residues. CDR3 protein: CASSILGGAGGYTF. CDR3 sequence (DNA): TGTGCCAGCAGCATTCTAGGGGGCGCTGGGGGCTACACCTTC.

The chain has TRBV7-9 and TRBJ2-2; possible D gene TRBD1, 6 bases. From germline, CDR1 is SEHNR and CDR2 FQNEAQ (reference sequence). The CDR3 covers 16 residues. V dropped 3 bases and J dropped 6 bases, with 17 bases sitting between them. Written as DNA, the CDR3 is TGTGCCAGCAGCTTCCTACAGGGAATGCATCCCGGGGAGCTGTTTTTT. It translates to CASSFLQGMHPGELFF.

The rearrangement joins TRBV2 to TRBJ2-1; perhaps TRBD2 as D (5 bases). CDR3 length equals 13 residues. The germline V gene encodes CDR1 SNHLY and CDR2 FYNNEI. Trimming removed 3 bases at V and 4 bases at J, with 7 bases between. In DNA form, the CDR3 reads TGTGCCAGCAGTGACGGGGAGTACAATGAGCAGTTCTTC. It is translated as CASSDGEYNEQFF.

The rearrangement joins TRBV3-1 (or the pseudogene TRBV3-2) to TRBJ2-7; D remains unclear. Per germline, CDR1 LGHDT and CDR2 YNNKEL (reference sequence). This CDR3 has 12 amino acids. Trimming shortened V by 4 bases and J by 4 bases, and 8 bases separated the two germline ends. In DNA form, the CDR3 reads TGTGCCAGCAGCCTAAACGGTTACGAGCAGTACTTC. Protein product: CASSLNGYEQYF.

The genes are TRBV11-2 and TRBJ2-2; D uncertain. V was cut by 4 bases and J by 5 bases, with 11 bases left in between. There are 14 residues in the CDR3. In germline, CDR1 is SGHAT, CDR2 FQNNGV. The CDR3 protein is CASSSRILTGELFF. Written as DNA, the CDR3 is TGTGCCAGCAGCTCAAGGATCTTGACCGGGGAGCTGTTTTTT.

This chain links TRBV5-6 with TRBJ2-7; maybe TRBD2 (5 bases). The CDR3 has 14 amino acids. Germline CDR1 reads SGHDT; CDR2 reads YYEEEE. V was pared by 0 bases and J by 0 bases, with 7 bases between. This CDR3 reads CASSLVGSSYEQYF. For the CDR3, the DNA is TGTGCCAGCAGCTTGGTGGGGAGCTCCTACGAGCAGTACTTC. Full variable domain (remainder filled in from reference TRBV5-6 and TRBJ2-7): DAGVTQSPTHLIKTRGQQVTLRCSPKSGHDTVSWYQQALGQGPQFIFQYYEEEERQRGNFPDRFSGHQFPNYSSELNVNALLLGDSALYLCASSLVGSSYEQYFGPGTRLTVT.

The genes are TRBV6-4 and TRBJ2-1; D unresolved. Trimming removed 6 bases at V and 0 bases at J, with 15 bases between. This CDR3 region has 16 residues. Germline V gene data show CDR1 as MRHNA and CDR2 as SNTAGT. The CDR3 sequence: CASSPSGPSSYNEQFF. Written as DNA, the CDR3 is TGTGCCAGCAGCCCCTCCGGGCCTAGCTCCTACAATGAGCAGTTCTTC.

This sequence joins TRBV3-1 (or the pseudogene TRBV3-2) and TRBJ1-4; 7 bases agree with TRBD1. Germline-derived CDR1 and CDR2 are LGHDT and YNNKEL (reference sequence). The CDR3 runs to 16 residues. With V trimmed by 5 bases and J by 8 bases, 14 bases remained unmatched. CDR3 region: CASSSRSTGTTEKLFF. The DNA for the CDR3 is TGTGCCAGCAGCTCCCGATCGACAGGGACCACCGAAAAACTGTTTTTT.

The CDR3 protein is CASRDNQPQHF. The CDR3 DNA follows: TGTGCCAGCAGGGACAATCAGCCCCAGCATTTT. The chain uses TRBV6-5 and TRBJ1-5; D remains ambiguous. Germline values: CDR1 MNHEY, CDR2 SVGAGI. V lost 6 bases and J lost 3, with 3 bases in between. The CDR3 has 11 residues.

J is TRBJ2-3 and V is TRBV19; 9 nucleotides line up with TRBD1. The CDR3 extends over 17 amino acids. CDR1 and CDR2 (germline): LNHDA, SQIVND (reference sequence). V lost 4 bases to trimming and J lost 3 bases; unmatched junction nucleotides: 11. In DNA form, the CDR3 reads TGTGCCAGTAGTACCTCCACCCCGGGACAGGGAACAGATACGCAGTATTTT. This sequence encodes CASSTSTPGQGTDTQYF.

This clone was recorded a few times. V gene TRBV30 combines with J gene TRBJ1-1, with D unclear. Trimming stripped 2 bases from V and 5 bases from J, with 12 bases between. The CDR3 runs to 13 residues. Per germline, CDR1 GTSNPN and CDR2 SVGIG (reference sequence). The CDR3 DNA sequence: TGTGCCTGGAGTTATGGGAGGAGGACTGAAGCTTTCTTT. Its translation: CAWSYGRRTEAFF.

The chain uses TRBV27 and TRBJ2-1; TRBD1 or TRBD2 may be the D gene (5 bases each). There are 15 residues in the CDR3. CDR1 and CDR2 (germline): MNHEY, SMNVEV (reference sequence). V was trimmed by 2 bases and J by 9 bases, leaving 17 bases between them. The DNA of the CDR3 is TGTGCCAGCAGTTTAAGGGTCCACCGGGGCGCTGAGCAGTTCTTC. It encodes CASSLRVHRGAEQFF.

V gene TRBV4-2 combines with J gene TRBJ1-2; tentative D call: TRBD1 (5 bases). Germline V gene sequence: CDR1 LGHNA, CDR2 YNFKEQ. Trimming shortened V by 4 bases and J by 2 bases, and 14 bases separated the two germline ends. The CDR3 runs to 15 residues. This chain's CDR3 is CASSRTGTGNYGYTF. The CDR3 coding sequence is TGTGCCAGCAGCCGAACCGGGACGGGGAACTATGGCTACACCTTC.

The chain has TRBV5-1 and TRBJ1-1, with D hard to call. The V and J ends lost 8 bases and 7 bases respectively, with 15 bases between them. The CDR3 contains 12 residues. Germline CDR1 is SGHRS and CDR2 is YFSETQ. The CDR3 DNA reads TGCGCCAGTTTAGGGCAGGCTGGTGAAGCTTTCTTT. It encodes CASLGQAGEAFF.

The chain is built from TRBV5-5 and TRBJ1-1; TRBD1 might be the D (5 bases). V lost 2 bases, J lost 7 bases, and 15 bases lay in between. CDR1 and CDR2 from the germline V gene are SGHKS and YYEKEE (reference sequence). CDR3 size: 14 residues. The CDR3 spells CASSFTGKGVEAFF. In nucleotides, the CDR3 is TGTGCCAGCAGCTTTACGGGGAAAGGGGTTGAAGCTTTCTTT.